The 3 T cell receptor beta chains below were found in one sample sequenced in a study of regulatory T cells in long-lasting Graves disease. Time point: newly diagnosed GD, antithyroid drugs for less than 3 months. After RNA was extracted from PBMCs, the TCR library was made from it. Arm-PCR of CDR3 regions and iRepertoire HTBI primers were the basis on which TCR beta libraries were built. TCRdb reprocessed the multiplex PCR reads via MiXCR and lists one record per CDR3 protein. The sample has about 440,000 distinct CDR3 sequences, just under 15% seen once; the top ten hold 16%. The data were also submitted as part of a second study, on T cells in Graves' hyperthyroidism and ophthalmopathy.

The source material was peripheral blood mononuclear cells (PBMCs), sampled at new diagnosis, from a patient treated with antithyroid drugs. These receptor sequences come from a woman between 25 and 40 years old with Graves disease.

The table lists this clonotype with a few counts. This chain connects TRBV9 to TRBJ2-7, with D possibly matching TRBD2 (7 bases). This CDR3 has 15 residues. Germline V gene data show CDR1 as SGDLS and CDR2 as YYNGEE. Here the CDR3 DNA reads TGTGTCGTAGTCCGGTTGTCCGAAGGGGGGGACGAGCAGTACTTC. This gives the protein CVVVRLSEGGDEQYF.

The genes are TRBV19 and TRBJ1-2, with TRBD1 identical over 12 bases. The CDR3 sequence is 15 residues long. J was trimmed by 6 bases and V by 4 bases; bases with no gene match: 6. CDR1 and CDR2 (germline): LNHDA, SQIVND (reference sequence). The CDR3 region has the DNA TGTGCCAGTAGTACGTCCGGGACAGGGGGCGATGGCTACACCTTC. Translating gives CASSTSGTGGDGYTF. The full variable domain, with the rest looked up from reference TRBV19 and TRBJ1-2, is DGGITQSPKYLFRKEGQNVTLSCEQNLNHDAMYWYRQDPGQGLRLIYYSQIVNDFQKGDIAEGYSVSREKKESFPLTVTSAQKNPTAFYLCASSTSGTGGDGYTFGSGTRLTVV.

This clonotype came up many times. V usage is TRBV6-1 and J usage is TRBJ1-1, with D tentatively TRBD1 (6 bases). From germline, CDR1 is MNHNS and CDR2 SASEGT. The germline V and J ends were trimmed by 6 bases and 4 bases, with 18 bases remaining between them. This CDR3 is 15 amino acids long. In DNA form, the CDR3 reads TGTGCCAGCAGCCCTCCACCTGGACAGCGCACTGAAGCTTTCTTT. It codes for CASSPPPGQRTEAFF.